The 10 T cell receptor beta chains below all came from one sample that was sequenced in a study of blood T cell repertoires in COVID-19. Some clones are missing from TCRdb's copy, which holds only in-frame ones; the method was immunoSEQ multiplex PCR. Counted here are fewer than 45,000 clones, 70% to 85% occurring once; the ten biggest clones make up about 33%. Sequenced input: peripheral blood. The source is a woman at least 80 years old with acute or convalescent COVID-19.

The chain couples TRBV11-2 to TRBJ1-4, with D possibly being TRBD1 (5 bases). The CDR3 runs 15 residues. The V gene lost 1 base and the J gene lost 5 bases, with 11 bases spanning the gap. Per germline, CDR1 SGHAT and CDR2 FQNNGV. The CDR3 loop is CASSLATGWNEKLFF. Here the CDR3 DNA reads TGTGCCAGCAGCTTAGCTACAGGCTGGAATGAAAAACTGTTTTTT.

This clone was recorded once. The chain uses TRBV18 and TRBJ2-5, with D unresolved. With 3 bases removed from V and 2 bases from J, the gap between germline ends came to 4 bases. CDR3 length: 12 amino acids. The germline gives CDR1 KGHSH, CDR2 LQKENI. The CDR3 protein is CASSPSQETQYF. In DNA, the CDR3 is TGTGCCAGCTCACCTTCTCAAGAGACCCAGTACTTC.

This clone has only a few counts. The chain couples TRBV13 to TRBJ2-1; the D gene is possibly TRBD1 (6 bases). Per the germline V gene, CDR1 is PRHDT and CDR2 is FYEKMQ (reference sequence). The CDR3 is 20 amino acids. V was pared by 5 bases and J by 3 bases, with 29 bases between. The CDR3 nucleotides are TGTGCCAGCAGCGGACAGACTACTGTGACCCTCGGGATCAACTACAATGAGCAGTTCTTC. Translated: CASSGQTTVTLGINYNEQFF.

The chain joins TRBV6-5 to TRBJ1-5, with TRBD1 identical over 8 bases. The CDR3 has 13 amino acids. The germline V gene encodes CDR1 MNHEY and CDR2 SVGAGI. The V gene end was trimmed by 10 bases and the J gene end by 7 bases; junction bases not matched to a gene: 9. CDR3 region: CATVGQGEQPQHF. The CDR3 nucleotides are TGTGCCACCGTTGGACAGGGAGAGCAGCCCCAGCATTTT.

The chain carries TRBV5-8 and TRBJ2-1; D possibly corresponds to TRBD1 (6 bases). This CDR3 is 14 amino acids long. CDR1 SGHTS and CDR2 YDEGEE come from the germline V gene. V was trimmed by 9 bases and J by 5 bases, leaving 18 bases between them. The CDR3 nucleotides read TGTGCCACCTTGGACAGCATGTCGAACAATGAGCAGTTCTTC. Its protein is CATLDSMSNNEQFF.

The genes are TRBV5-1 and TRBJ2-5; 11 bases are a match to TRBD1. The CDR3 runs 17 residues. V trimming: 3 bases; J trimming: 5 bases; junction bases outside the gene matches: 12. Germline CDR1 reads SGHRS; CDR2 reads YFSETQ. The CDR3 loop reads CASSSPAPDRGPETQYF. CDR3 bases: TGCGCCAGCAGCTCACCCGCCCCGGACAGGGGGCCGGAGACCCAGTACTTC.

The chain links TRBV9 to TRBJ2-1; 9 positions match TRBD2. CDR3 size: 18 residues. The germline gives CDR1 SGDLS, CDR2 YYNGEE. J was trimmed by 5 bases and V by 2 bases; bases with no gene match: 14. Here the CDR3 reads CASSVRDGLARFHNEQFF. DNA of the CDR3: TGTGCCAGCAGCGTGCGGGATGGACTAGCGAGGTTTCACAATGAGCAGTTCTTC.

The chain recombines TRBV27 with TRBJ2-1; 9 bases agree with TRBD2. Germline V gives CDR1 MNHEY, CDR2 SMNVEV (reference sequence). After removal of 6 bases from V and 9 bases from J, the junction contained 9 bases not matched to a gene. This CDR3 has 14 amino acids. The CDR3 coding sequence is TGTGCCAGCAGGACGGTCTTAGCGGGAGTTGAGCAGTTCTTC. This gives the protein CASRTVLAGVEQFF.

The chain is built from TRBV2 and TRBJ1-5, with D maybe TRBD1 (5 bases). V was clipped by 8 bases and J by 0 bases, with 11 bases between them. The germline V gene has CDR1 SNHLY and CDR2 FYNNEI. The CDR3 length is 14 residues. Written as DNA, the CDR3 is TGTGCCAGCGGGCTAGGACATAGCAATCAGCCCCAGCATTTT. It translates to CASGLGHSNQPQHF.

The chain combines TRBV27 with TRBJ2-7; 14 nucleotides line up with TRBD2. The CDR3 has 15 amino acids. Germline CDR1 is MNHEY and CDR2 is SMNVEV (reference sequence). The V and J ends lost 6 bases and 6 bases, in that order; junction bases with no gene match: 7. Here the CDR3 DNA reads TGTGCCAGCAGCCGGGGACTAGCGGGAGTACGCGAGCAGTACTTC. It codes for CASSRGLAGVREQYF.